The 21 T cell receptor beta chains given below trace back to one sample, sequenced in a study of T-cell reconstitution after alpha-beta-depleted transplantation in children. The library targeted TCRbeta and was prepared with unique molecular identifiers. From the PCR reads, TCRdb called clonotypes with MiXCR, one entry per CDR3 protein. Of 600,000 to 700,000 distinct CDR3 sequences listed, about an eighth are singletons. The sample in question was PBMCs, obtained before TCRalphabeta/CD19-depleted stem cell transplant. The receptor set was obtained from a girl aged 2 to 9 with congenital amegakaryocytic thrombocytopenia, due to receive a stem cell transplant.

This clonotype was detected ten times or more. The chain uses TRBV12-3 or TRBV12-4 and TRBJ2-1; 7 nucleotides align to TRBD2. V shed 5 bases, J shed 8 bases, and the junction held 12 bases outside the gene matches. CDR3 length: 15 residues. The CDR3 DNA sequence: TGTGCCAGCAGTCCCGGGACTATAAATGGGGATGAGCAGTTCTTC. Translation: CASSPGTINGDEQFF.

CDR3 nucleotides: TGTGCCAGCAGCTCGAGCGACAGGAACACCGGGGAGCTGTTTTTT. Its translation: CASSSSDRNTGELFF. The chain links TRBV7-9 to TRBJ2-2; TRBD1 is a possible D gene (5 bases). This CDR3 region has 15 residues. The ends were cut back, 4 bases at V and 1 base at J, with 10 bases in the middle. Germline loops: CDR1 SEHNR, CDR2 FQNEAQ (reference sequence). The full variable domain, with the rest looked up from reference TRBV7-9 and TRBJ2-2, is DTGVSQNPRHKITKRGQNVTFRCDPISEHNRLYWYRQTLGQGPEFLTYFQNEAQLEKSRLLSDRFSAERPKGSFSTLEIQRTEQGDSAMYLCASSSSDRNTGELFFGEGSRLTVL.

This clonotype showed up just a few times. J is TRBJ2-7 and V is TRBV11-2; D remains unclear. The CDR3 totals 14 residues. V lost 5 bases to trimming and J lost 3 bases, with 14 bases between them. Germline CDR1 and CDR2: SGHAT and FQNNGV. Here the CDR3 reads CASSVDLLDYEQYF. CDR3 DNA: TGTGCCAGCAGCGTGGACCTCCTTGACTACGAGCAGTACTTC.

This clonotype has at least ten counts. The J gene is TRBJ2-5, the V gene TRBV4-1; unclear D gene. The CDR3 is 15 residues long. The V gene lost 5 bases and the J gene lost 1 base, with 14 bases spanning the gap. Germline V gene data show CDR1 as MGHRA and CDR2 as YSYEKL. Written as DNA, the CDR3 is TGCGCCAGCAGCTTCCAGTTTGCAGCCCAAGAGACCCAGTACTTC. This translates into CASSFQFAAQETQYF.

This clonotype was seen only a few times. The chain is built from TRBV3-1 and TRBJ2-1; possible D gene TRBD2, 5 bases. CDR1 is LGHDT, CDR2 YNNKEL, per germline (reference sequence). The V gene lost 4 bases and the J gene lost 7 bases, with 17 bases spanning the gap. CDR3 length equals 15 residues. The CDR3 sequence is CASSRGPPSDNEQFF. The CDR3 DNA sequence: TGTGCCAGCAGCCGAGGGCCCCCAAGCGATAATGAGCAGTTCTTC.

This clonotype was found many times. Its ends do not fully match the called genes, so a read error is possible. The chain carries TRBV20-1 and TRBJ2-7; D gene uncertain. The CDR3 is 15 residues long. Looked up from germline, CDR1 is DFQATT and CDR2 is SNEGSKA (reference sequence). The CDR3 nucleotides are TGCAGTGCTAGAGACATATCGAGCACACCGCCGTTCATACACTTC. The encoded protein is CSARDISSTPPFIHF.

V is TRBV3-1 and J is TRBJ2-1, with D possibly TRBD2 on 6 matching bases. V lost 2 bases and J 8 bases, leaving 16 bases between the germline ends. The CDR3 covers 15 residues. CDR1 is LGHDT and CDR2 is YNNKEL in the germline V gene (reference sequence). The CDR3 loop is CASSQQGTSPDEQFF. The DNA for the CDR3 is TGTGCCAGCAGCCAACAGGGAACTAGCCCGGATGAGCAGTTCTTC.

This clonotype was counted many times. The chain joins TRBV20-1 to TRBJ2-1; D unresolved. The CDR3 contains 11 residues. The germline CDR1 and CDR2 sequences are DFQATT and SNEGSKA (reference sequence). V was cut by 4 bases and J by 2 bases, with 3 bases left in between. CDR3 region: CSANPYNEQFF. For the CDR3, the DNA is TGCAGTGCTAACCCCTACAATGAGCAGTTCTTC.

This clonotype was counted between two and nine times. The chain employs TRBV7-2 and TRBJ1-1; TRBD1 aligns across 8 bases. Looked up from germline, CDR1 is SGHTA and CDR2 is FQGNSA. Losses at the gene ends were 5 bases for V and 11 bases for J; bases not matched to a gene: 10. CDR3 length: 13 amino acids. CDR3 protein: CASSPVRTGTAFF. The CDR3 region has the DNA TGTGCCAGCAGCCCCGTACGGACAGGGACGGCTTTCTTT.

This clonotype has a count of ten or more. The genes are TRBV7-9 and TRBJ1-1; D unclear. The CDR3 is 16 amino acids. Per the germline V gene, CDR1 is SEHNR and CDR2 is FQNEAQ (reference sequence). V lost 5 bases, J lost 0 bases, and 16 bases lay in between. The CDR3 region has the DNA TGTGCCAGCAGCCCCCTTGCGGCCCAGGTGAACACTGAAGCTTTCTTT. Its protein product is CASSPLAAQVNTEAFF.

This clonotype was seen a handful of times. This chain links TRBV11-2 with TRBJ2-7; D unclear. This CDR3 comprises 13 residues. The germline V gene has CDR1 SGHAT and CDR2 FQNNGV. V gave up 8 bases and J gave up 6 bases, with 17 bases separating them. The CDR3 loop reads CASAQDVGLEQYF. CDR3 bases: TGTGCCAGCGCCCAGGATGTGGGTCTCGAGCAGTACTTC.

This clonotype was observed a few times. The DNA of the CDR3 is TGTGCCAGCAGTGAGCTTGTGGCGGGGCTCACCTACGAGCAGTACTTC. Translating gives CASSELVAGLTYEQYF. The gene calls are TRBV6-1 and TRBJ2-7; tentatively, D is TRBD2 (6 bases). The CDR3 extends over 16 amino acids. Germline-derived CDR1 and CDR2 are MNHNS and SASEGT. V was clipped by 3 bases and J by 2 bases, with 17 bases between them.

This clonotype has a handful of counts. The gene calls are TRBV15 and TRBJ2-4, with D perhaps TRBD2 (5 bases). CDR1 and CDR2 (germline): LNHNV, YYDKDF (reference sequence). Trimming took 1 base from V and 2 from J, leaving 12 bases between them. The CDR3 spans 16 residues. CDR3 region: CATSRGLRETKNIQYF. CDR3 bases: TGTGCCACCAGCAGAGGCCTAAGGGAGACCAAAAACATTCAGTACTTC. Combining the CDR3 with reference TRBV15 and TRBJ2-4 gives the whole variable domain DAMVIQNPRYQVTQFGKPVTLSCSQTLNHNVMYWYQQKSSQAPKLLFHYYDKDFNNEADTPDNFQSRRPNTSFCFLDIRSPGLGDTAMYLCATSRGLRETKNIQYFGAGTRLSVL.

This clonotype was detected many times. V usage is TRBV6-5 and J usage is TRBJ2-7, with 9 bases fitting TRBD2. This CDR3 spans 16 amino acids. V gave up 0 bases and J gave up 4 bases; unmatched junction bases: 7. The germline CDR1 and CDR2 sequences are MNHEY and SVGAGI. CDR3 protein: CASSYSPGTSLYEQYF. For the CDR3, the DNA is TGTGCCAGCAGTTACTCGCCCGGGACTAGCCTATACGAGCAGTACTTC.

The sample holds many counts of this clonotype. The chain joins TRBV7-8 to TRBJ2-1; D gene ambiguous. The V end was cut by 6 bases, the J end by 0 bases, with 9 bases between. The CDR3 totals 14 residues. The germline V gene encodes CDR1 SGHVS and CDR2 FQNEAQ. The chain's CDR3 is CASSTRSSYNEQFF. The CDR3 DNA is TGTGCCAGCAGTACCAGGAGCTCCTACAATGAGCAGTTCTTC.

The CDR3 reads CASSPRSPTGPNYEQYF. The CDR3 DNA reads TGCGCCAGCAGCCCTCGTAGTCCCACAGGACCCAACTACGAGCAGTACTTC. The chain carries TRBV5-1 and TRBJ2-7, with a tentative D call TRBD1 (5 bases). The length of the CDR3 is 17 residues. V lost 4 bases to trimming and J lost 3 bases, with 23 bases between them. Germline V CDR1 and CDR2: SGHRS, YFSETQ.

The chain recombines TRBV7-2 with TRBJ2-4; D may be TRBD2 (6 bases). Germline V gene lookup returns CDR1 SGHTA and CDR2 FQGNSA. V lost 6 bases and J lost 8, with 14 bases in between. This CDR3 region has 13 residues. Here the CDR3 reads CASRLPSGDIQYF. The CDR3 DNA follows: TGTGCCAGCAGACTTCCTTCGGGGGACATTCAGTACTTC. Full variable domain (remainder filled in from reference TRBV7-2 and TRBJ2-4): GAGVSQSPSNKVTEKGKDVELRCDPISGHTALYWYRQSLGQGLEFLIYFQGNSAPDKSGLPSDRFSAERTGGSVSTLTIQRTQQEDSAVYLCASRLPSGDIQYFGAGTRLSVL.

This clonotype was seen ten or more times. V gene TRBV20-1 combines with J gene TRBJ2-1; D gene unclear. Germline CDR1 is DFQATT and CDR2 is SNEGSKA (reference sequence). This CDR3 contains 10 residues. Trimming took 2 bases from V and 5 from J, leaving 1 base between them. CDR3 sequence reads: CSARNNEQFF. The CDR3 bases are TGCAGTGCTAGAAACAATGAGCAGTTCTTC.

The table lists this clonotype with a few counts. The rearrangement uses TRBV24-1 and TRBJ2-1; tentative D call: TRBD2 (7 bases). The CDR3 contains 14 residues. Germline V gene data show CDR1 as KGHDR and CDR2 as SFDVKD. The V end was cut by 2 bases, the J end by 14 bases, with 18 bases between. This chain's CDR3 is CATSDSRGEGLEFF. For the CDR3, the DNA is TGTGCCACCAGTGATTCGAGGGGGGAGGGCCTTGAGTTCTTC.

V gene TRBV7-9 combines with J gene TRBJ2-7; D gene ambiguous. Deletions cut 4 bases from V and 7 bases from J, with 8 bases between. The CDR3 has 11 residues. The germline V gene encodes CDR1 SEHNR and CDR2 FQNEAQ (reference sequence). CDR3 nucleotide sequence: TGTGCCAGCAGCTCCGTGCGGGAGCAGTACTTC. This codes for CASSSVREQYF.

The chain links TRBV11-2 to TRBJ2-1; 8 bases align to TRBD2. Trimming took 4 bases from V and 8 from J; bases not matched to a gene: 13. Germline loops: CDR1 SGHAT, CDR2 FQNNGV. The CDR3 length is 16 residues. CDR3 sequence (DNA): TGTGCCAGCAGCTCTGATCCGGGACTAGTGTATTATGAGCAGTTCTTC. This codes for CASSSDPGLVYYEQFF.